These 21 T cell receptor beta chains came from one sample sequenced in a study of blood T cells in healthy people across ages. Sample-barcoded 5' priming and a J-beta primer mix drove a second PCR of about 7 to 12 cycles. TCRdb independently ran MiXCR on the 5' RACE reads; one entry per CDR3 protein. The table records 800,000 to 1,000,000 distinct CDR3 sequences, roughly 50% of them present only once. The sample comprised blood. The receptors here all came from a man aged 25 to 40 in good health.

CDR3 protein: CASSLEVGTRSADTQYF. The CDR3 DNA sequence: TGTGCCAGCAGCTTAGAAGTGGGCACCAGGAGCGCAGATACGCAGTATTTT. This chain joins TRBV7-9 and TRBJ2-3; D remains unclear. Germline CDR1 SEHNR, CDR2 FQNEAQ (reference sequence). V was clipped by 1 base and J by 4 bases, with 18 bases between them. The CDR3 spans 17 residues.

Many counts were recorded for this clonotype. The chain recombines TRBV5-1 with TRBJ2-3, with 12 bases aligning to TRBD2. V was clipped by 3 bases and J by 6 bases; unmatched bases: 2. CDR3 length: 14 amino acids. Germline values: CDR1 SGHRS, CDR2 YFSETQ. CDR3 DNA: TGCGCCAGCAGCTCCACTAGCGGGGGGGATACGCAGTATTTT. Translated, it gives CASSSTSGGDTQYF.

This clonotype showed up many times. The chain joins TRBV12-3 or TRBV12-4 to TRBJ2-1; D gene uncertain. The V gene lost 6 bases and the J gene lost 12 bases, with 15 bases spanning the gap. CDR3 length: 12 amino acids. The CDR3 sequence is CASSPYGVAQFF. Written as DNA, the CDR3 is TGTGCCAGCAGCCCTTACGGAGTCGCGCAGTTCTTC.

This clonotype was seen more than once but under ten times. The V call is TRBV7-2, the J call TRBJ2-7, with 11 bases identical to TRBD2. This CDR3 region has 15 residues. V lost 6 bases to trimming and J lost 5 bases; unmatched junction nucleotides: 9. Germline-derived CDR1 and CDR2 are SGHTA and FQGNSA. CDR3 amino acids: CASRYLAGGPNEQYF. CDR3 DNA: TGTGCCAGCAGATACTTAGCGGGGGGGCCCAACGAGCAGTACTTC.

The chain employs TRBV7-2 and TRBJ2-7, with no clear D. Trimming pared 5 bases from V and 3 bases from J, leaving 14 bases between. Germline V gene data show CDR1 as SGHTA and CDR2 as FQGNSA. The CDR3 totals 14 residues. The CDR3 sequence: CASSTGSLGYEQYF. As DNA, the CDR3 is TGTGCCAGCAGCACTGGGTCGTTGGGCTACGAGCAGTACTTC. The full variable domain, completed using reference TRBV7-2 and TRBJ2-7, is GAGVSQSPSNKVTEKGKDVELRCDPISGHTALYWYRQSLGQGLEFLIYFQGNSAPDKSGLPSDRFSAERTGGSVSTLTIQRTQQEDSAVYLCASSTGSLGYEQYFGPGTRLTVT.

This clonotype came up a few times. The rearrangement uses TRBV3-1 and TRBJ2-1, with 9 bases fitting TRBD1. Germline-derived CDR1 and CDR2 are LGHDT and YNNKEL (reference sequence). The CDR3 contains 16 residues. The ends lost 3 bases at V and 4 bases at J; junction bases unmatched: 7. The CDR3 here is CASSHTGTGFYNEQFF. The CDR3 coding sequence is TGTGCCAGCAGCCATACCGGGACAGGGTTTTACAATGAGCAGTTCTTC.

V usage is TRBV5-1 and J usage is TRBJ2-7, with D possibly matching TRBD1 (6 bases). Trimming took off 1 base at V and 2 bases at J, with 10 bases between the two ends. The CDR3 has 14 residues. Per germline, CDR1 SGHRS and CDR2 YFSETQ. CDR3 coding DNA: TGCGCCAGCAGCTTGATGCCAGGGGCCTACGAGCAGTACTTC. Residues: CASSLMPGAYEQYF.

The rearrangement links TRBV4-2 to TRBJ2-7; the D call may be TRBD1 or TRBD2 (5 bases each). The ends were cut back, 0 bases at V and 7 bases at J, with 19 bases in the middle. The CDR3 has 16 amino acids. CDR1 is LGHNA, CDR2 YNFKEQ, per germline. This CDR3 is CASSQDKGTIYNEQYF. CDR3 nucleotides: TGTGCCAGCAGCCAAGATAAGGGGACCATCTACAATGAGCAGTACTTC.

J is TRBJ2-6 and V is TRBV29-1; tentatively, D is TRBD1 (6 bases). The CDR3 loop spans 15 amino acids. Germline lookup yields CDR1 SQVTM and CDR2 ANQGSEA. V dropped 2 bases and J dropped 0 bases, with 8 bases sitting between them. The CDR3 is CSVELQGSGANVLTF. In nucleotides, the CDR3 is TGCAGCGTTGAATTACAGGGCTCTGGGGCCAACGTCCTGACTTTC.

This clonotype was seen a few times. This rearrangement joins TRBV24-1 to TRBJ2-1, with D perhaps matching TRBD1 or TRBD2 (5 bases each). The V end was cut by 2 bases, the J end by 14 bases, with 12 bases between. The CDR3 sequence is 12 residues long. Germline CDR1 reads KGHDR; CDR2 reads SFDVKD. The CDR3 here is CATSDSGTWKFF. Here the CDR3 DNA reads TGTGCCACCAGTGATTCGGGGACCTGGAAGTTCTTC.

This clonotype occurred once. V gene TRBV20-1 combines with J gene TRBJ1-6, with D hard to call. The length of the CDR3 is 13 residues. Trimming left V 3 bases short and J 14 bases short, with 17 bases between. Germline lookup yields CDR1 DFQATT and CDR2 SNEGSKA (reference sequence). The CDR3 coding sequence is TGCAGTGCTAGTCTCGGATCGGATTCGACCCTCCACTTT. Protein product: CSASLGSDSTLHF.

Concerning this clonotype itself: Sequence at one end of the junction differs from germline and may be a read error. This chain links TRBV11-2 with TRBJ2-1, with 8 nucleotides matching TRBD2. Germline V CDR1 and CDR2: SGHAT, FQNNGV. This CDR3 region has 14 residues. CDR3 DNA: TGTGCCAGCAGCTTAGCGGGGGGGCTGAATGGGCAGTTCTTC. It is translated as CASSLAGGLNGQFF. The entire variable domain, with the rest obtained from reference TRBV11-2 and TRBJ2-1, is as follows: EAGVAQSPRYKIIEKRQSVAFWCNPISGHATLYWYQQILGQGPKLLIQFQNNGVVDDSQLPKDRFSAERLKGVDSTLKIQPAKLEDSAVYLCASSLAGGLNGQFFGPGTRLTVL.

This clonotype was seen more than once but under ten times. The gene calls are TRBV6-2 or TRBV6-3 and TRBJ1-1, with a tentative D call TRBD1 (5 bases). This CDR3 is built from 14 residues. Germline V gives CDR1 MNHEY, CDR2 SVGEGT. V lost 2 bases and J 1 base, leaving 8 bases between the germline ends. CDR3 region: CASSYGASNTEAFF. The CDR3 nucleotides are TGTGCCAGCAGTTACGGGGCGTCGAACACTGAAGCTTTCTTT.

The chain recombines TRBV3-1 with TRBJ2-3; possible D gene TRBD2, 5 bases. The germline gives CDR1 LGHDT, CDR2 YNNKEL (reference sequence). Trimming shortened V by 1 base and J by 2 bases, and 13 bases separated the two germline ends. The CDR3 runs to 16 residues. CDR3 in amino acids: CASSQGTSGLTDTQYF. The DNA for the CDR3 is TGTGCCAGCAGCCAAGGGACCAGCGGCCTCACAGATACGCAGTATTTT.

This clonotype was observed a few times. CDR3 nucleotide sequence: TGTGCCACAGAGACAGGGGATAGTGCTTCACCCCTCCACTTT. Translating it yields CATETGDSASPLHF. The rearrangement uses TRBV19 and TRBJ1-6; 8 bases align to TRBD1. J gave up 9 bases and V 10 bases, and 11 bases lay outside the gene matches. CDR1 and CDR2 from the germline V gene are LNHDA and SQIVND (reference sequence). This CDR3 has 14 residues.

CDR3 in DNA: TGCAGCGGGGAGAGCTCCTACAATGAGCAGTTCTTC. Encoded protein: CSGESSYNEQFF. The rearrangement links TRBV29-1 to TRBJ2-1, with D maybe TRBD2 (5 bases). V lost 7 bases and J 0 bases, leaving 7 bases between the germline ends. The germline V gene encodes CDR1 SQVTM and CDR2 ANQGSEA. The CDR3 sequence is 12 residues long.

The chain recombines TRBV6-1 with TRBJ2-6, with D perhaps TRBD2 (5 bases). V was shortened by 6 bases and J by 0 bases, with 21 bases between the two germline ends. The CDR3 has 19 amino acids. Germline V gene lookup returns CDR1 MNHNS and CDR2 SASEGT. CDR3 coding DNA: TGTGCCAGCAGGCCCTCTTTGGAGGAGCTCGACTCTGGGGCCAACGTCCTGACTTTC. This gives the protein CASRPSLEELDSGANVLTF.

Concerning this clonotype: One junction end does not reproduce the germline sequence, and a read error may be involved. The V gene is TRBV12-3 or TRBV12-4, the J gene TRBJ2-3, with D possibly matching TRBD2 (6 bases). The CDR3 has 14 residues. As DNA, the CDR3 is TGTGCCAGCAATTTAAGGGGACTCACAGATACGCAGTATTTT. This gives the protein CASNLRGLTDTQYF.

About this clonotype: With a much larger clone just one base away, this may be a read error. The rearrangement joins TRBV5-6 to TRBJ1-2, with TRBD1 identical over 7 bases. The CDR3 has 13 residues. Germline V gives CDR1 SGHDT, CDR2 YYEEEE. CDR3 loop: CANSTRQGDGYTF. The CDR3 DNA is TGTGCCAACAGCACACGACAGGGTGATGGCTACACCTTC.

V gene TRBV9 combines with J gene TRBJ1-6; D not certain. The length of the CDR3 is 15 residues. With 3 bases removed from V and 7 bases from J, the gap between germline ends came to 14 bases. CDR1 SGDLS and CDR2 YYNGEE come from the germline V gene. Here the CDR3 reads CASSAVPGPNSPLHF. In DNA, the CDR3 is TGTGCCAGCAGCGCTGTACCAGGACCGAATTCACCCCTCCACTTT.

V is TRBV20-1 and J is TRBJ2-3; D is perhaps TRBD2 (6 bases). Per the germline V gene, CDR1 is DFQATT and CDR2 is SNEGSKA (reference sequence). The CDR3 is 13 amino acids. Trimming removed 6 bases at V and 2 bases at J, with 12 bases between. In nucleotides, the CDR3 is TGCAGTGCCACCGGGACTGTCACAGATACGCAGTATTTT. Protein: CSATGTVTDTQYF.